A selection of T cell receptor beta chains follows, all from one sample in a study of T cell responses to AZD1222 COVID-19 vaccine. The table came from immunoSEQ multiplex PCR; TCRdb's copy has only in-frame clones and leaves some out. This sample yields roughly 98,000 clones, of which approximately 84% are seen a single time; over 12% belongs to the top ten. Sequencing was performed on peripheral blood, taken 28 days after the second AZD1222 dose. These receptors were taken from an adult who received the AZD1222 COVID-19 vaccine. The CDR3 runs from the conserved cysteine through the conserved F or W. A D gene is named only where the DNA matches it firmly. Not all rows give a size; the values are once, few, many and, for expanded clones, a class.

size: NA
J: TRBJ2-7
V: TRBV27
length: 15
D: TRBD2
CDR3: CASSLGGSSSYEQYF
DNA: TGTGCCAGCAGTTTGGGCGGGAGTTCCTCCTACGAGCAGTACTTC

size: NA
J: TRBJ2-7
V: TRBV6-5
length: 14
D: NA
CDR3: CASRPATYVYEQYF
DNA: TGTGCCAGCCGGCCCGCTACCTACGTCTACGAGCAGTACTTC

size: once
J: TRBJ1-2
V: TRBV27
length: 14
D: NA
CDR3: CASTLGGGNDGYTF
DNA: TGTGCCAGCACCTTGGGGGGGGGAAATGATGGCTACACCTTC

size: NA
J: TRBJ2-7
V: TRBV15
length: 18
D: TRBD2
CDR3: CATSRPGTSGRITYEQYF
DNA: TGTGCCACCAGCAGACCGGGGACTAGCGGGAGGATTACCTACGAGCAGTACTTC

size: NA
J: TRBJ2-5
V: TRBV18
length: 15
D: TRBD1
CDR3: CASSTLGQVLETQYF
DNA: TGTGCCAGCTCAACCTTGGGACAGGTTCTGGAGACCCAGTACTTC

size: NA
J: TRBJ2-7
V: TRBV27
length: 11
D: NA
CDR3: CASSQGREQYF
DNA: TGTGCCAGCAGCCAAGGGAGGGAGCAGTACTTC

size: once
J: TRBJ1-4
V: TRBV5-1
length: 15
D: TRBD1
CDR3: CASSLGGQGLEKLFF
DNA: TGCGCCAGCAGCTTGGGGGGACAGGGACTGGAGAAACTGTTTTTT

size: NA
J: TRBJ2-7
V: TRBV4-1
length: 20
D: TRBD1
CDR3: CASSQEATGLVRVKSYEQYF
DNA: TGCGCCAGCAGCCAAGAAGCGACAGGGCTAGTTCGGGTAAAGTCCTACGAGCAGTACTTC

size: once
J: TRBJ1-1
V: TRBV11-2
length: 12
D: TRBD1
CDR3: CASSARTGEAFF
DNA: TGTGCCAGCAGCGCTCGGACAGGTGAGGCTTTCTTT

size: NA
J: TRBJ1-2
V: TRBV5-6
length: 13
D: TRBD1
CDR3: CASSSRGQYGYTF
DNA: TGTGCCAGCAGCTCAAGGGGGCAGTATGGCTACACCTTC

size: NA
J: TRBJ2-3
V: TRBV6-5
length: 15
D: NA
CDR3: CASRVVGAGTDTQYF
DNA: TGTGCCAGTCGCGTCGTAGGGGCAGGCACAGATACGCAGTATTTT

size: NA
J: TRBJ1-4
V: TRBV29-1
length: 12
D: NA
CDR3: CSVVADNEKLFF
DNA: TGCAGCGTTGTGGCGGACAATGAAAAACTGTTTTTT

size: NA
J: TRBJ1-2
V: TRBV5-1
length: 13
D: NA
CDR3: CASSLVPADGYTF
DNA: TGCGCCAGCAGCTTGGTACCTGCGGATGGCTACACCTTC

size: NA
J: TRBJ2-7
V: TRBV6-5
length: 14
D: TRBD2
CDR3: CASRAGLAVYEQYF
DNA: TGTGCCAGCAGAGCGGGACTAGCGGTCTACGAGCAGTACTTC

size: NA
J: TRBJ1-2
V: TRBV5-6
length: 16
D: TRBD1
CDR3: CASSLLYPQGSSGYTF
DNA: TGTGCCAGCAGCTTGCTTTACCCACAGGGGAGTAGTGGCTACACCTTC

size: once
J: TRBJ1-4
V: TRBV30
length: 13
D: NA
CDR3: CAQEASTNEKLFF
DNA: TGTGCTCAGGAAGCCTCAACTAATGAAAAACTGTTTTTT

size: NA
J: TRBJ1-3
V: TRBV3-1/TRBV3-2
length: 14
D: NA
CDR3: CASSVELSGNTIYF
DNA: TGTGCCAGCAGTGTGGAGCTCTCTGGAAACACCATATATTTT

size: NA
J: TRBJ1-2
V: TRBV19
length: 15
D: TRBD1
CDR3: CASSIDGQGQQGYTF
DNA: TGTGCCAGTAGTATAGATGGACAGGGGCAACAGGGCTACACCTTC

size: NA
J: TRBJ2-5
V: TRBV11-3
length: 13
D: NA
CDR3: CASSLGRSETQYF
DNA: TGTGCCAGCAGCTTAGGACGGTCAGAGACCCAGTACTTC

size: NA
J: TRBJ2-3
V: TRBV24-1
length: 16
D: TRBD2
CDR3: CATSDRSSGRTDTQYF
DNA: TGTGCCACCAGTGATCGGTCTAGCGGGCGCACAGATACGCAGTATTTT

size: NA
J: TRBJ1-6
V: TRBV27
length: 17
D: NA
CDR3: CASSLSGGRSYNSPLHF
DNA: TGTGCCAGCAGTTTATCGGGAGGGAGGTCCTATAATTCACCCCTCCACTTT

size: NA
J: TRBJ1-5
V: TRBV9
length: 15
D: NA
CDR3: CASSVEGEGNQPQHF
DNA: TGTGCCAGCAGCGTAGAAGGGGAAGGCAATCAGCCCCAGCATTTT

size: NA
J: TRBJ1-1
V: TRBV9
length: 14
D: NA
CDR3: CASSGTADRTEAFF
DNA: TGTGCCAGCAGCGGAACAGCCGACCGGACTGAAGCTTTCTTT

size: NA
J: TRBJ2-1
V: TRBV6-4
length: 15
D: TRBD2
CDR3: CASSVGLAGNDEQFF
DNA: TGTGCCAGCAGTGTGGGACTAGCGGGAAACGATGAGCAGTTCTTC

size: once
J: TRBJ2-3
V: TRBV3-1/TRBV3-2
length: 15
D: NA
CDR3: CASSQGVLSTDTQYF
DNA: TGTGCCAGCAGCCAAGGAGTGTTGAGCACAGATACGCAGTATTTT

size: NA
J: TRBJ2-1
V: TRBV5-5
length: 20
D: TRBD2
CDR3: CASSPPEAGTSGSSYNEQFF
DNA: TGTGCCAGCAGCCCACCCGAAGCCGGGACTAGCGGGAGCTCCTACAATGAGCAGTTCTTC

size: NA
J: TRBJ1-2
V: TRBV19
length: 14
D: TRBD1
CDR3: CASGTGSINYGYTF
DNA: TGTGCCAGTGGGACAGGGTCCATTAACTATGGCTACACCTTC

size: NA
J: TRBJ2-5
V: TRBV5-4
length: 15
D: TRBD1
CDR3: CASSPDRGREETQYF
DNA: TGTGCCAGCAGCCCTGACAGGGGTCGAGAAGAGACCCAGTACTTC

size: once
J: TRBJ2-7
V: TRBV18
length: 12
D: NA
CDR3: CASSPDRHEQYF
DNA: TGTGCCAGCTCACCCGACAGGCACGAGCAGTACTTC

size: NA
J: TRBJ2-3
V: TRBV11-1
length: 14
D: NA
CDR3: CASSLASATDTQYF
DNA: TGTGCCAGCAGCTTAGCTTCTGCCACAGATACGCAGTATTTT

size: few
J: TRBJ1-5
V: TRBV3-1/TRBV3-2
length: 16
D: NA
CDR3: CASSHSYGGHNQPQHF
DNA: TGTGCCAGCAGCCACTCCTATGGGGGGCACAATCAGCCCCAGCATTTT

size: NA
J: TRBJ1-3
V: TRBV4-3
length: 14
D: NA
CDR3: CASSQGFGGNTIYF
DNA: TGCGCCAGCAGCCAAGGGTTTGGAGGAAACACCATATATTTT

size: NA
J: TRBJ1-4
V: TRBV9
length: 14
D: NA
CDR3: CASSADAVPEKLFF
DNA: TGTGCCAGCAGCGCGGACGCGGTCCCCGAAAAACTGTTTTTT

size: few
J: TRBJ1-4
V: TRBV6-6
length: 14
D: NA
CDR3: CASSYLGQSEKLFF
DNA: TGTGCCAGCAGTTATCTAGGACAATCAGAAAAACTGTTTTTT

size: NA
J: TRBJ2-7
V: TRBV7-3
length: 14
D: TRBD1
CDR3: CASSPPGQPYEQYF
DNA: TGTGCCAGCAGCCCGCCGGGACAGCCCTACGAGCAGTACTTC

size: NA
J: TRBJ1-5
V: TRBV5-1
length: 15
D: NA
CDR3: CASSLGTVDNQPQHF
DNA: TGCGCCAGCAGCTTGGGGACAGTTGATAATCAGCCCCAGCATTTT

size: NA
J: TRBJ1-5
V: TRBV5-5
length: 14
D: NA
CDR3: CASSLVYPNQPQHF
DNA: TGTGCCAGCAGCTTGGTTTACCCCAATCAGCCCCAGCATTTT

size: NA
J: TRBJ2-7
V: TRBV29-1
length: 13
D: TRBD2
CDR3: CSVTSGGPYEQYF
DNA: TGCAGCGTTACTAGCGGGGGGCCCTACGAGCAGTACTTC

size: NA
J: TRBJ1-2
V: TRBV10-3
length: 14
D: NA
CDR3: CAISALEGNYGYTF
DNA: TGTGCCATCAGTGCCCTAGAGGGGAACTATGGCTACACCTTC

size: NA
J: TRBJ1-2
V: TRBV6-5
length: 15
D: NA
CDR3: CASRATMTGGYGYTF
DNA: TGTGCCAGCAGAGCTACTATGACAGGCGGCTATGGCTACACCTTC

size: NA
J: TRBJ1-1
V: TRBV24-1
length: 13
D: NA
CDR3: CATSDATGVEAFF
DNA: TGTGCCACCAGTGATGCGACCGGGGTGGAAGCTTTCTTT

size: NA
J: TRBJ1-2
V: TRBV12-3/TRBV12-4
length: 13
D: NA
CDR3: CASSLARGYGYTF
DNA: TGTGCCAGCAGTTTAGCCCGGGGCTATGGCTACACCTTC

size: NA
J: TRBJ1-5
V: TRBV6-5
length: 13
D: NA
CDR3: CASRQDGNQPQHF
DNA: TGTGCCAGCAGACAAGACGGCAATCAGCCCCAGCATTTT

size: NA
J: TRBJ2-2
V: TRBV5-4
length: 12
D: NA
CDR3: CASSTPTGELFF
DNA: TGTGCCAGCAGCACCCCCACCGGGGAGCTGTTTTTT

size: NA
J: TRBJ2-7
V: TRBV19
length: 18
D: TRBD2
CDR3: CASSIPPGLAGTSYEQYF
DNA: TGTGCCAGTAGTATCCCACCCGGACTAGCGGGGACCTCCTACGAGCAGTACTTC

size: NA
J: TRBJ2-1
V: TRBV29-1
length: 14
D: TRBD1
CDR3: CSVVDRVPYNEQFF
DNA: TGCAGCGTTGTGGACAGGGTTCCCTACAATGAGCAGTTCTTC

size: NA
J: TRBJ2-2
V: TRBV5-1
length: 16
D: TRBD2
CDR3: CASSLGLAENTGELFF
DNA: TGCGCCAGCAGCTTGGGACTAGCGGAGAACACCGGGGAGCTGTTTTTT

size: NA
J: TRBJ2-3
V: TRBV24-1
length: 16
D: TRBD2
CDR3: CATGNGLAGDKDTQYF
DNA: TGTGCCACCGGCAACGGACTAGCGGGAGACAAAGATACGCAGTATTTT

size: once
J: TRBJ2-3
V: TRBV7-9
length: 16
D: TRBD2
CDR3: CASSYGLAGGADTQYF
DNA: TGTGCCAGCAGCTATGGACTAGCGGGAGGGGCAGATACGCAGTATTTT

size: once
J: TRBJ1-2
V: TRBV20-1
length: 12
D: NA
CDR3: CSASSPNYGYTF
DNA: TGCAGTGCTAGTTCACCTAACTATGGCTACACCTTC

size: NA
J: TRBJ2-2
V: TRBV7-9
length: 12
D: NA
CDR3: CASSHLAGELFF
DNA: TGTGCCAGCAGCCATCTCGCCGGGGAGCTGTTTTTT

size: NA
J: TRBJ1-5
V: TRBV5-1
length: 14
D: NA
CDR3: CASSLWGRDQPQHF
DNA: TGCGCCAGCAGCTTGTGGGGGCGGGATCAGCCCCAGCATTTT

size: NA
J: TRBJ1-2
V: TRBV6-4
length: 18
D: NA
CDR3: CASSDSILRAGAHYGYTF
DNA: TGTGCCAGCAGTGACTCGATCTTGAGGGCAGGGGCTCACTATGGCTACACCTTC

size: NA
J: TRBJ2-7
V: TRBV3-1/TRBV3-2
length: 15
D: TRBD2
CDR3: CASSRFAGESDEQYF
DNA: TGTGCCAGCAGCCGTTTCGCGGGGGAAAGCGACGAGCAGTACTTC

size: NA
J: TRBJ1-1
V: TRBV6-6
length: 16
D: NA
CDR3: CASSRGGRTKDTEAFF
DNA: TGTGCCAGCAGTCGAGGCGGTAGGACAAAGGACACTGAAGCTTTCTTT

size: NA
J: TRBJ1-1
V: TRBV28
length: 17
D: NA
CDR3: CASSIPPQVVGETEAFF
DNA: TGTGCCAGCAGCATACCTCCGCAAGTGGTCGGAGAGACTGAAGCTTTCTTT

size: NA
J: TRBJ1-2
V: TRBV3-1/TRBV3-2
length: 11
D: NA
CDR3: CASSHEQDYTF
DNA: TGTGCCAGCAGCCACGAACAGGACTACACCTTC

size: few
J: TRBJ1-5
V: TRBV7-8
length: 15
D: NA
CDR3: CASSLTYGGNQPQHF
DNA: TGTGCCAGCAGCTTGACTTACGGGGGCAATCAGCCCCAGCATTTT

size: NA
J: TRBJ1-1
V: TRBV29-1
length: 15
D: NA
CDR3: CSVVFVRGSGTEAFF
DNA: TGCAGCGTTGTCTTTGTGCGGGGGAGTGGCACTGAAGCTTTCTTT